This T cell receptor (beta chain) emerged from a study of blood T cell repertoires in COVID-19. As for the study in general: The United States, Italy and Spain were the sources of the acute and convalescent COVID-19 samples.

V shed 1 base and J shed 3 bases, with 15 bases lying between them. This CDR3 comprises 16 residues. Germline V gives CDR1 KGHSH, CDR2 LQKENI. This clone was observed a handful of times. Clones were read by immunoSEQ multiplex PCR, and TCRdb kept only the in-frame ones, dropping some. Here the sample spans 200,000 to 250,000 clones, roughly nine tenths being singletons. The receptor comes from a woman between 45 and 65 years old in a cohort exposed to, infected with or recovered from COVID-19 (not recorded which). Sequences were obtained from PBMCs or T cells enriched from blood (not recorded which). This chain connects TRBV18 to TRBJ1-2, with D maybe TRBD1 (6 bases). The CDR3 nucleotides read TGTGCCAGCTCACCACGGACACCTAGGGGGTACTATGGCTACACCTTC. It is translated as CASSPRTPRGYYGYTF.